This T cell receptor (beta chain) came from a study of cytomegalovirus exposure and HLA in healthy donors. Study-level findings and limits: A later analysis appeared to link common viral pathogens to several of the most significant clusters.

Primers included in the PCR were 60 Vbeta and 13 Jbeta primers. Sequencing was performed with immunoSEQ multiplex PCR; in TCRdb, only in-frame clones are kept and a portion is missing. The sample yields 180,000 or so clones, roughly 79% seen once. The V gene's germline CDR1 is MDHEN and CDR2 SYDVKM. CDR3 length equals 15 residues. V trimming: 5 bases; J trimming: 2 bases; junction bases outside the gene matches: 6. A word on this clone: What it recognizes is unknown.

This rearrangement joins TRBV28 to TRBJ1-2; TRBD1 aligns across 9 bases. This receptor was obtained from a man aged 35-49 years in good health and CMV-seropositive. The specimen was PBMCs. CDR3: CASSRGTGTNYGYTF. The CDR3 DNA reads as TGTGCCAGCAGTCGTGGGACAGGGACGAACTATGGCTACACCTTC.